These 9 T cell receptor beta chains were sequenced from one sample in a study of cytomegalovirus exposure and HLA in healthy donors. PCR used 60 Vbeta primers and 13 Jbeta primers. The data were produced by immunoSEQ multiplex PCR, yet TCRdb's version contains in-frame clones alone and is incomplete. The sample consists of approximately 140,000 clones, roughly 78% of them appearing once. What was sequenced was PBMCs. Source of these receptors: a man aged 50-59 years in good health and CMV-seropositive.

As to this clone: At one of its ends the junction is not consistent with the germline gene, which may arise from a read error. The rearrangement joins TRBV5-4 to TRBJ1-1; D not resolved. Germline assignment: CDR1 SGHNT and CDR2 YYREEE (reference sequence). The CDR3 covers 13 residues. The CDR3 spells CASSLEPNTEAFF. CDR3 in DNA: TGTGCCAGCAGTTTGGAGCCGAACACTGAAGCTTTCTTT.

The V and J genes are TRBV6-5 and TRBJ2-7; TRBD2 aligns across 7 bases. This CDR3 is 13 amino acids long. In germline, CDR1 is MNHEY, CDR2 SVGAGI. V lost 2 bases, J lost 6 bases, and 4 bases stayed unmatched. In nucleotides, the CDR3 is TGTGCCAGCAGTTACCCCCCGGGAGGCGAGCAGTACTTC. It codes for CASSYPPGGEQYF.

This clone appeared a single time. This chain joins TRBV27 and TRBJ2-7, with D possibly matching TRBD1 (6 bases). The CDR3 has 14 amino acids. Germline V gives CDR1 MNHEY, CDR2 SMNVEV (reference sequence). With 8 bases removed from V and 5 bases from J, the gap between germline ends came to 19 bases. Here the CDR3 reads CASPSVGGHNEQYF. CDR3 DNA sequence: TGTGCCAGCCCCTCCGTAGGGGGTCATAACGAGCAGTACTTC.

In this sample, this clone turned up a few times. The V gene is TRBV7-3, the J gene TRBJ1-6; 11 bases fit TRBD1. There are 16 residues in the CDR3. J gave up 7 bases and V 5 bases, and 7 bases lay outside the gene matches. From germline, CDR1 is SGHTA and CDR2 FQGTGA. The CDR3 bases are TGTGCCAGCAGCCGATCCGGGACAGGGGGAAATTCACCCCTCCACTTT. This gives the protein CASSRSGTGGNSPLHF. Full variable domain (rest looked up from reference TRBV7-3 and TRBJ1-6): GAGVSQTPSNKVTEKGKYVELRCDPISGHTALYWYRQSLGQGPEFLIYFQGTGAADDSGLPNDRFFAVRPEGSVSTLKIQRTERGDSAVYLCASSRSGTGGNSPLHFGNGTRLTVT.

This clone was observed a handful of times. The chain recombines TRBV5-4 with TRBJ1-2; 10 nucleotides align to TRBD1. CDR3 size: 15 residues. Germline assignment: CDR1 SGHNT and CDR2 YYREEE (reference sequence). V dropped 5 bases and J dropped 7; count of bases not matched to a gene: 11. Here the CDR3 reads CASSRTTGTGAGYTF. The CDR3 DNA follows: TGTGCCAGCAGTCGGACTACCGGGACAGGGGCTGGCTACACCTTC.

This sequence joins TRBV15 and TRBJ2-2, with 8 bases lining up with TRBD2. This CDR3 comprises 16 residues. J was trimmed by 8 bases and V by 5 bases; bases with no gene match: 13. The V gene's germline CDR1 is LNHNV and CDR2 YYDKDF (reference sequence). DNA for the CDR3: TGTGCCACCAGCGGGGATTTAGCGGGAATCTCGGGGGAGCTGTTTTTT. This sequence encodes CATSGDLAGISGELFF.

J is TRBJ2-3 and V is TRBV5-1; 8 nucleotides line up with TRBD2. Germline V lookup: CDR1 SGHRS, CDR2 YFSETQ. This CDR3 has 15 residues. V shed 4 bases and J 0 bases; nucleotides not matched to a gene: 4. The CDR3 sequence is CASSPGGTSTDTQYF. The CDR3 coding sequence is TGCGCCAGCAGCCCGGGGGGGACTAGCACAGATACGCAGTATTTT.

This chain uses TRBV11-2 with TRBJ2-7; 14 bases agree with TRBD2. Trimming took 5 bases from V and 3 from J; bases not matched to a gene: 6. Germline values: CDR1 SGHAT, CDR2 FQNNGV. The CDR3 totals 16 residues. CDR3 nucleotide sequence: TGTGCCAGCAGCGCCACCGGGACTAGCGGGAGCTACGAGCAGTACTTC. It yields the protein CASSATGTSGSYEQYF.

The rearrangement joins TRBV21-1 to TRBJ1-3. TRBV21-1 is a recognized pseudogene. The CDR3 contains 19 residues. CDR3 bases: TGTGCCAGCAGCTCAACGGAGGGGATACGGGGTAGGCTTGGAAACACCATATATTTT. Protein sequence: CASSSTEGIRGRLGNTIYF.